This T cell receptor (beta chain) was identified in a study of blood T cell repertoires in COVID-19. Whole-study context: Sites across the United States, Italy and Spain contributed samples from acute and convalescent COVID-19. PBMCs, B-cell-depleted T cells, or T cells were the source of the cDNA or gDNA that made up the material.

With respect to this clone: At one boundary the junction diverges from the germline segment, which might be a read error.

Enrollment of patients from Seattle took place during active infection, with longitudinal follow-up. As originally analysed: Reference gene primer amplification yielded estimated nucleated cell counts. Only in-frame clones appear in the TCRdb table, and some are missing; sequencing was by immunoSEQ multiplex PCR. That table furnishes V, J and clone size, whereas the DNA furnished D and trimming. This table has around 260,000 clones, over 75% appearing once. CDR1 is SSHAT and CDR2 is FNYEAQ in the germline V gene (reference sequence). CDR3 length: 18 amino acids. The chain combines TRBV7-7 with TRBJ2-1; D ambiguous. The sample comprised peripheral blood. This receptor was obtained from a woman in her 70s with COVID-19, enrolled during active disease. The CDR3 nucleotides are TGTGCTAGCAGCTTGTTCCCCTCGGGTCGCTTTTCTTACAATGAGCAGTTCTTC. Its translation is CASSLFPSGRFSYNEQFF. Variable domain in full (rest from reference TRBV7-7 and TRBJ2-1): GAGVSQSPRYKVTKRGQDVTLRCDPISSHATLYWYQQALGQGPEFLTYFNYEAQPDKSGLPSDRFSAERPEGSISTLTIQRTEQRDSAMYRCASSLFPSGRFSYNEQFFGPGTRLTVL.